This is a list of T cell receptor beta chains from one sample in a study of control samples from healthy donors and cancer patients. Method: immunoSEQ multiplex PCR; TCRdb's copy keeps in-frame clones and lacks some. The sample holds some 190,000 clones. The sequencing sample was made of blood. The receptors were sampled from a woman under 40 in good health. Each CDR3 is given with its conserved first and last residue. Fields, in order: J gene, V gene, D gene, CDR3 protein, CDR3 DNA. A D gene is named only where the DNA matches it firmly.

j_gene: TRBJ1-2; v_gene: TRBV9; d_gene: .; CDR3aa: CASSVGQNSYGYTF; CDR3nt: TGTGCCAGCAGCGTAGGACAGAACTCCTATGGCTACACCTTC
j_gene: TRBJ1-2; v_gene: TRBV7-9; d_gene: TRBD1; CDR3aa: CASSSIRDRLEGYTF; CDR3nt: TGTGCCAGCAGCTCAATCCGGGACAGGCTGGAAGGCTACACCTTC
j_gene: TRBJ1-1; v_gene: TRBV4-1; d_gene: .; CDR3aa: CASSQDLGGTEAFF; CDR3nt: TGCGCCAGCAGCCAAGATCTAGGGGGGACTGAAGCTTTCTTT
j_gene: TRBJ1-1; v_gene: TRBV6-5; d_gene: TRBD1; CDR3aa: CASSLDRGGSEAFF; CDR3nt: TGTGCCAGCAGCCTGGACAGGGGAGGGTCTGAAGCTTTCTTT
j_gene: TRBJ2-7; v_gene: TRBV19; d_gene: .; CDR3aa: CASSPDRILSYEQYF; CDR3nt: TGTGCCAGTAGCCCCGACAGGATCCTCTCCTACGAGCAGTACTTC
j_gene: TRBJ1-2; v_gene: TRBV6-5; d_gene: .; CDR3aa: CASSPDRYGYTF; CDR3nt: TGTGCCAGCAGTCCAGACAGATATGGCTACACCTTC
j_gene: TRBJ1-5; v_gene: TRBV5-4; d_gene: .; CDR3aa: CASSGQPNQPQHF; CDR3nt: TGTGCCAGCAGCGGACAGCCCAATCAGCCCCAGCATTTT
j_gene: TRBJ2-7; v_gene: TRBV7-9; d_gene: .; CDR3aa: CASSSSLYEQYF; CDR3nt: TGTGCCAGCAGCTCATCCCTCTACGAGCAGTACTTC
j_gene: TRBJ2-3; v_gene: TRBV6-1; d_gene: .; CDR3aa: CASSEAVASRTDTQYF; CDR3nt: TGTGCCAGCAGTGAAGCGGTAGCCAGTCGCACAGATACGCAGTATTTT
j_gene: TRBJ2-1; v_gene: TRBV12-5; d_gene: .; CDR3aa: CASGPPWGNEQFF; CDR3nt: TGTGCTAGTGGTCCACCGTGGGGCAATGAGCAGTTCTTC
j_gene: TRBJ1-6; v_gene: TRBV4-2; d_gene: .; CDR3aa: CASSQVTLSIYNSPLHF; CDR3nt: TGTGCCAGCAGCCAAGTTACTCTTTCCATCTATAATTCACCCCTCCACTTT
j_gene: TRBJ2-3; v_gene: TRBV9; d_gene: .; CDR3aa: CASSSGRGTDTQYF; CDR3nt: TGTGCCAGCAGCTCCGGACGGGGCACAGATACGCAGTATTTT
j_gene: TRBJ2-5; v_gene: TRBV5-6; d_gene: .; CDR3aa: CASPTPTVTQYF; CDR3nt: TGTGCCAGCCCCACCCCCACGGTGACCCAGTACTTC
j_gene: TRBJ2-7; v_gene: TRBV28; d_gene: .; CDR3aa: CASSLTGPWSSYEQYF; CDR3nt: TGTGCCAGCAGTCTCACGGGACCCTGGAGCTCCTACGAGCAGTACTTC